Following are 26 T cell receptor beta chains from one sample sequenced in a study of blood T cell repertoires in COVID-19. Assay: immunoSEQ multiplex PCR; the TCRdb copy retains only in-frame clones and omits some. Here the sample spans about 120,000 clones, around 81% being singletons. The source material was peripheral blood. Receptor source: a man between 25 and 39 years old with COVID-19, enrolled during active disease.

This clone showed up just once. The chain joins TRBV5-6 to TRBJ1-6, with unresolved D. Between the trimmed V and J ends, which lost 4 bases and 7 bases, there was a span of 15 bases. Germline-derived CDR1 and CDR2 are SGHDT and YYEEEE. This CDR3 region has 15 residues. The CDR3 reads CASSVGIPGNSPLHF. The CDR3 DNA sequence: TGTGCCAGCAGCGTGGGGATCCCAGGAAATTCACCCCTCCACTTT.

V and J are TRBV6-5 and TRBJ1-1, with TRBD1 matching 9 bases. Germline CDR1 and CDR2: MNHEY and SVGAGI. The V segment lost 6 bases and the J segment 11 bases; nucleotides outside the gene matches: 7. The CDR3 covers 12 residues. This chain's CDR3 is CASSGQGPRAFF. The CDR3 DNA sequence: TGTGCCAGCAGCGGACAGGGGCCCCGGGCTTTCTTT.

The CDR3 sequence: CATGQGEGSPLHF. CDR3 DNA sequence: TGTGCCACGGGACAGGGAGAGGGTTCACCCCTCCACTTT. The V call is TRBV7-6, the J call TRBJ1-6; TRBD1 aligns across 9 bases. Germline-derived CDR1 and CDR2 are SGHVS and FNYEAQ. The CDR3 is 13 amino acids. V was pared by 10 bases and J by 9 bases, with 7 bases of the junction left unmatched.

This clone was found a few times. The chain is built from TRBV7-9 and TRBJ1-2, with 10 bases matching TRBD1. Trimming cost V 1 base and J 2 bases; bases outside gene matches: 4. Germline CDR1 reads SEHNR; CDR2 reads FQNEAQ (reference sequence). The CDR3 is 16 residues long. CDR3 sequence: CASSLDQGQGNYGYTF. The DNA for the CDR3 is TGTGCCAGCAGCTTAGACCAGGGACAGGGGAACTATGGCTACACCTTC.

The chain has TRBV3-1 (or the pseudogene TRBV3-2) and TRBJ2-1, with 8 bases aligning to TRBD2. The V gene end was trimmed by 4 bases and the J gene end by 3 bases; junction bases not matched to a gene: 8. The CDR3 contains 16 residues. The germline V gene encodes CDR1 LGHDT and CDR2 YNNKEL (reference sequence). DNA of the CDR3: TGTGCCAGCAGCCGCGGGACTAGTATAGGCTACAATGAGCAGTTCTTC. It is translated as CASSRGTSIGYNEQFF.

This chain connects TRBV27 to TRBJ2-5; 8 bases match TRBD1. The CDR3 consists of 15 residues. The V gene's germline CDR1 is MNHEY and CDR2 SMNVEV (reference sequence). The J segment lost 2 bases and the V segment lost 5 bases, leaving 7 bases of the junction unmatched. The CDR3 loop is CASSPSYRGQETQYF. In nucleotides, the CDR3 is TGTGCCAGCAGTCCATCTTACAGGGGGCAAGAGACCCAGTACTTC.

CDR3 amino acids: CASSLAPRTGEQFF. For the CDR3, the DNA is TGCGCCAGCAGCTTGGCCCCCCGGACAGGCGAGCAGTTCTTC. The V call is TRBV5-1, the J call TRBJ2-1, with 7 bases fitting TRBD1. The V gene end was trimmed by 0 bases and the J gene end by 10 bases; junction bases not matched to a gene: 7. This CDR3 region has 14 residues. CDR1 is SGHRS, CDR2 YFSETQ, per germline. Full variable domain (rest looked up from reference TRBV5-1 and TRBJ2-1): KAGVTQTPRYLIKTRGQQVTLSCSPISGHRSVSWYQQTPGQGLQFLFEYFSETQRNKGNFPGRFSGRQFSNSRSEMNVSTLELGDSALYLCASSLAPRTGEQFFGPGTRLTVL.

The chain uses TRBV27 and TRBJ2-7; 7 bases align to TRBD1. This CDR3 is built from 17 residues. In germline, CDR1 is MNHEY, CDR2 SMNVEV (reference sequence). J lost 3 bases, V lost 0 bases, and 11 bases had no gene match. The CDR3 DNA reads TGTGCCAGCAGTTTATCACAAGACAGGGCCTCGATCTACGAGCAGTACTTC. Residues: CASSLSQDRASIYEQYF.

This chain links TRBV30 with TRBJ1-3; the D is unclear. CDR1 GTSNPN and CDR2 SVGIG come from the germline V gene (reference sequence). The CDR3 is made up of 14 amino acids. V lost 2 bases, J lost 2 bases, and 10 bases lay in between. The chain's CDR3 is CAWSPGETGNTIYF. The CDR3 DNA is TGTGCCTGGAGTCCGGGAGAAACTGGAAACACCATATATTTT.

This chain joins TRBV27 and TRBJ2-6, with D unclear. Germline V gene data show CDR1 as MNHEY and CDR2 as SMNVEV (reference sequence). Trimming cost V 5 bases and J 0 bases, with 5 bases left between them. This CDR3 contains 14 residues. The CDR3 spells CASSPYSGANVLTF. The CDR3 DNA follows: TGTGCCAGCAGTCCCTACTCTGGGGCCAACGTCCTGACTTTC.

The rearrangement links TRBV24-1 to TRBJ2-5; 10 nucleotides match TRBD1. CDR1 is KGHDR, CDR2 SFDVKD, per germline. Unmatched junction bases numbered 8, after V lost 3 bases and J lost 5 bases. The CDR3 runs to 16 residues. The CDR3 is CATSDPGTGEMETQYF. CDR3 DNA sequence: TGTGCCACCAGTGATCCCGGGACAGGGGAAATGGAGACCCAGTACTTC.

CDR3 sequence: CASSWGPSGQPQHF. The CDR3 DNA reads TGTGCCAGCAGTTGGGGGCCCTCCGGACAGCCCCAGCATTTT. The genes are TRBV28 and TRBJ1-5; D is perhaps TRBD1 (6 bases). The CDR3 covers 14 residues. The V end lost 4 bases, the J end lost 7 bases, and 14 bases lay between the germline ends. Looked up from germline, CDR1 is MDHEN and CDR2 is SYDVKM.

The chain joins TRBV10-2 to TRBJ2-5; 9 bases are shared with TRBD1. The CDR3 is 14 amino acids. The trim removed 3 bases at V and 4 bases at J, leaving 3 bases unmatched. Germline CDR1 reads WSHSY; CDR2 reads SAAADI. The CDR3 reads CASSDWTGAETQYF. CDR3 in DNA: TGCGCCAGCAGTGACTGGACAGGGGCAGAGACCCAGTACTTC.

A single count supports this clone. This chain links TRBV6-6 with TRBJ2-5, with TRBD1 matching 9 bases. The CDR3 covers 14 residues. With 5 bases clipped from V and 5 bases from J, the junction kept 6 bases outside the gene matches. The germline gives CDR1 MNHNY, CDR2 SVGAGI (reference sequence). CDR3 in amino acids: CASSPRQGGETQYF. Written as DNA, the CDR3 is TGTGCCAGCAGTCCGAGACAGGGGGGGGAGACCCAGTACTTC.

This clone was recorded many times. The CDR3 coding sequence is TGCAGCGGCTACGGACAGGGGGAACAAATGAACACTGAAGCTTTCTTT. This sequence encodes CSGYGQGEQMNTEAFF. This rearrangement joins TRBV29-1 to TRBJ1-1; 10 bases match TRBD1. The CDR3 runs to 16 residues. Germline lookup yields CDR1 SQVTM and CDR2 ANQGSEA. V was clipped by 7 bases and J by 0 bases; unmatched bases: 11.

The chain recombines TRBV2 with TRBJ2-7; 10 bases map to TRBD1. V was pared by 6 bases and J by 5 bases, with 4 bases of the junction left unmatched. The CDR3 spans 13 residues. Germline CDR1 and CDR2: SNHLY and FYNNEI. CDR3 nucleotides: TGTGCCAGCAGCCAGACAGGGGGCAACGAGCAGTACTTC. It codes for CASSQTGGNEQYF.

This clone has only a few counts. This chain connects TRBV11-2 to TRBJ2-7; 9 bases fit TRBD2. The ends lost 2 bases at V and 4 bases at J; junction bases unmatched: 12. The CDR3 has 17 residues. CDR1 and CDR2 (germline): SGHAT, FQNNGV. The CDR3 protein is CASSLISLAGTTYEQYF. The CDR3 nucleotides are TGTGCCAGCAGCTTAATTTCGCTAGCGGGAACAACATACGAGCAGTACTTC.

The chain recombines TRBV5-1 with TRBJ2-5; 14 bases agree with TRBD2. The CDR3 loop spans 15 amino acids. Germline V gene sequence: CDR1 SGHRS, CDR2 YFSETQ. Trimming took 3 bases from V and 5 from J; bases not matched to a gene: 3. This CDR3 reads CASSSGTSGGETQYF. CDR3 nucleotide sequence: TGCGCCAGCAGCTCCGGGACTAGCGGGGGTGAGACCCAGTACTTC.

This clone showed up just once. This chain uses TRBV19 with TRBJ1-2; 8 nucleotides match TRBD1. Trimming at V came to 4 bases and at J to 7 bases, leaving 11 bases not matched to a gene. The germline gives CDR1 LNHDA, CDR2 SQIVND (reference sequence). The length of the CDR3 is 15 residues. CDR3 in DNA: TGTGCCAGTAGTACTATGGCAGGGGGCTCTGGTGGCTACACCTTC. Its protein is CASSTMAGGSGGYTF. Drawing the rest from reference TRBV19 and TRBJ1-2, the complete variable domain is DGGITQSPKYLFRKEGQNVTLSCEQNLNHDAMYWYRQDPGQGLRLIYYSQIVNDFQKGDIAEGYSVSREKKESFPLTVTSAQKNPTAFYLCASSTMAGGSGGYTFGSGTRLTVV.

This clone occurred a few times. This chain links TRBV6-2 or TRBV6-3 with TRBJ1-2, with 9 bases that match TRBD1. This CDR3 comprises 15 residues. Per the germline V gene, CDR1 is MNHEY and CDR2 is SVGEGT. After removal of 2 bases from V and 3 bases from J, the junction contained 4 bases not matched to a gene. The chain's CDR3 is CASSYGTGTYYGYTF. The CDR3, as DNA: TGTGCCAGCAGTTACGGGACAGGGACTTACTATGGCTACACCTTC.

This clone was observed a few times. In DNA, the CDR3 is TGTGCCAGCAGTTACGGACAGGGGGCGAAATCCTTCTTT. It is translated as CASSYGQGAKSFF. V usage is TRBV6-5 and J usage is TRBJ1-1; TRBD1 aligns across 11 bases. This CDR3 is built from 13 residues. Germline V CDR1 and CDR2: MNHEY, SVGAGI. J gave up 14 bases and V 2 bases, and 7 bases lay outside the gene matches.

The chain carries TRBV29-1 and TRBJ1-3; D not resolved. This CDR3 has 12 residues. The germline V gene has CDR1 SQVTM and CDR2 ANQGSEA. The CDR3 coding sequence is TGCACCGGCGGGGAGTCTGGAAACACCATATATTTT. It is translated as CTGGESGNTIYF.

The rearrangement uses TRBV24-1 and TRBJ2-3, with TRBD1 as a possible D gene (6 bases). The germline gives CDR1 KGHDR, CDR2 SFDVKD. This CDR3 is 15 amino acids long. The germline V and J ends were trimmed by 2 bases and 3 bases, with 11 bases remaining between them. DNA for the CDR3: TGTGCCACCAGTGATTGGACAGAGAATACAGATACGCAGTATTTT. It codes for CATSDWTENTDTQYF.

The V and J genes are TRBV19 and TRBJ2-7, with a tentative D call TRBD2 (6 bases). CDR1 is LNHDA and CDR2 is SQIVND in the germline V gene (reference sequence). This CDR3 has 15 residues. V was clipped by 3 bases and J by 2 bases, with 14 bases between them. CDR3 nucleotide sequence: TGTGCCAGTAGTATTGAAGACGGGAGCCCCTACGAGCAGTACTTC. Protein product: CASSIEDGSPYEQYF.

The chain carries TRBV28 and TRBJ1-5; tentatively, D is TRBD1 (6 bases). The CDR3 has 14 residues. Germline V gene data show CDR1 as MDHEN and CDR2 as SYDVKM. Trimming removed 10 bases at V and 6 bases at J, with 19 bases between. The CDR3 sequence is CATKVVGASQPQHF. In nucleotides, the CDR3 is TGTGCCACCAAGGTAGTGGGGGCTAGTCAGCCCCAGCATTTT.

The chain's CDR3 is CASSHRTQYGYTF. The CDR3 DNA sequence: TGTGCCAGCAGCCATAGAACGCAATATGGCTACACCTTC. The J gene is TRBJ1-2, the V gene TRBV14; D gene unclear. V was pared by 3 bases and J by 5 bases, with 10 bases between. Germline values: CDR1 SGHDN, CDR2 FVKESK. This CDR3 region has 13 residues.